This T cell receptor (beta chain) emerged from a study of blood T cell repertoires in COVID-19. As for the study in general: COVID-19 samples collected from the United States, Italy and Spain covered acute and convalescent phases.

The germline gives CDR1 SSHAT, CDR2 FNYEAQ (reference sequence). This CDR3 comprises 16 residues. With 1 base clipped from V and 8 bases from J, the junction kept 10 bases outside the gene matches. The method was immunoSEQ multiplex PCR; TCRdb's version includes in-frame clones alone and lacks a portion of them. The sample holds some 150,000 clones, less than 90% seen once. Recruits, aged roughly 18 to 90 years, lived in 25 or so US areas. The receptor comes from a human donor with acute COVID-19. The donor label of this sample is uncertain. Sequences were obtained from PBMCs or T cells enriched from blood (not recorded which). The chain is built from TRBV7-7 and TRBJ2-1; TRBD2 agrees at 8 bases. CDR3 loop: CASSLGVRGGLDEQFF. The CDR3 nucleotides are TGTGCCAGCAGCTTAGGGGTCCGGGGGGGCCTGGATGAGCAGTTCTTC.